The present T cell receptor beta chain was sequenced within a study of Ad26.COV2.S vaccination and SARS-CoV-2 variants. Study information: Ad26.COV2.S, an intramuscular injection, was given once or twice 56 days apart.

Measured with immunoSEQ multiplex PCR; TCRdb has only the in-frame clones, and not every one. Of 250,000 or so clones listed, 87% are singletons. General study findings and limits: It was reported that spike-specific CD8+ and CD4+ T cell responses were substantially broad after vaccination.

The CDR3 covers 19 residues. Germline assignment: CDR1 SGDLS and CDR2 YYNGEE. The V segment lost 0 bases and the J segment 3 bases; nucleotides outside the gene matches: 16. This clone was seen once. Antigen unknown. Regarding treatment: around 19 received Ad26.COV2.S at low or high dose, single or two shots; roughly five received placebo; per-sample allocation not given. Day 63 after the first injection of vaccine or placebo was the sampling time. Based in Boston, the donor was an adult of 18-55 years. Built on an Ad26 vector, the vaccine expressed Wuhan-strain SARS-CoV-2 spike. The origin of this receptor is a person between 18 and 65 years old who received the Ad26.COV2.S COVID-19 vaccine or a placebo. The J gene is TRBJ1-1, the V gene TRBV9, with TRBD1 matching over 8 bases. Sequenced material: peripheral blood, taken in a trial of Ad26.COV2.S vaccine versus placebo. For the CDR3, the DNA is TGTGCCAGCAGCGTAGGTCTCCCGAGGACAGGGAGGTATGACACTGAAGCTTTCTTT. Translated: CASSVGLPRTGRYDTEAFF.